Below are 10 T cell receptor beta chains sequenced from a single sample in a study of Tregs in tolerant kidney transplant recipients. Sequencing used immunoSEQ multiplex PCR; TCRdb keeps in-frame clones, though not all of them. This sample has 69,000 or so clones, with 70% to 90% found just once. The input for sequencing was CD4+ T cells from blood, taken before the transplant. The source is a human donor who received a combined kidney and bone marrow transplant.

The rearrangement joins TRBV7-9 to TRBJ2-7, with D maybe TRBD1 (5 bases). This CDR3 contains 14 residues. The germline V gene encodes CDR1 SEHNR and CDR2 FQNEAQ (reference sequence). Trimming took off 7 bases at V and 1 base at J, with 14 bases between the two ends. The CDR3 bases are TGTGCCAGCAACACAGATGGGGCTTCCTACGAGCAGTACTTC. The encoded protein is CASNTDGASYEQYF.

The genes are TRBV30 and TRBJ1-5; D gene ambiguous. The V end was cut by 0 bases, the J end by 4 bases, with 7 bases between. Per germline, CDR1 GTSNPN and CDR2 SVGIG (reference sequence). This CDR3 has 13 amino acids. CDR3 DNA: TGTGCCTGGAGTGTGGCGGAAAATCAGCCCCAGCATTTT. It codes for CAWSVAENQPQHF.

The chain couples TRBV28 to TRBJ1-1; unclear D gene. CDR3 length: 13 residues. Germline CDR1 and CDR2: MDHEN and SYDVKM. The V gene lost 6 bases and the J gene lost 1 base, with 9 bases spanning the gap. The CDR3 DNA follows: TGTGCCAGCAGGAAAGCAGGGAACACTGAAGCTTTCTTT. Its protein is CASRKAGNTEAFF.

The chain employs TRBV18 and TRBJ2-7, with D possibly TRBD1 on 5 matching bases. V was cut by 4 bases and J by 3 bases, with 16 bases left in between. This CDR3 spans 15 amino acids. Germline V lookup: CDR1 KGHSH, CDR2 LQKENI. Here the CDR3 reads CASSLTRTHLYEQYF. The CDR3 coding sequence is TGTGCCAGCTCACTTACTCGGACACACCTCTACGAGCAGTACTTC.

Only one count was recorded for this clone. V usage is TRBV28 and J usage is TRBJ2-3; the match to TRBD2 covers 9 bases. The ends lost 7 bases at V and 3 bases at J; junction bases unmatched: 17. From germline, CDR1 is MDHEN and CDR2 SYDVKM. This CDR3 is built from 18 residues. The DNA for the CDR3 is TGTGCCAGCACCCCGGGTTTAAGCGGGAGGAGGAGAACAGATACGCAGTATTTT. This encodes CASTPGLSGRRRTDTQYF.

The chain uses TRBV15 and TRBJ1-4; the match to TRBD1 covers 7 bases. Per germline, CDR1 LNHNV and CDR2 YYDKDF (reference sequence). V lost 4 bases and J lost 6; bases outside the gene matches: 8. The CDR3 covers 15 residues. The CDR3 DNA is TGTGCCACCAGCACAAGGGGGCGCGTTTATGAAAAACTGTTTTTT. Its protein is CATSTRGRVYEKLFF.

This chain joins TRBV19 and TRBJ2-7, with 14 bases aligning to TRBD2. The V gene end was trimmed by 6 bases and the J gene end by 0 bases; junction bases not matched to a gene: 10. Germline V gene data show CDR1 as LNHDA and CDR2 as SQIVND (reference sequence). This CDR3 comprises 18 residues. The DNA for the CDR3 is TGTGCCAGTAGCCCCGGACTAGCGGGAGGTCTCAGCTCCTACGAGCAGTACTTC. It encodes CASSPGLAGGLSSYEQYF.

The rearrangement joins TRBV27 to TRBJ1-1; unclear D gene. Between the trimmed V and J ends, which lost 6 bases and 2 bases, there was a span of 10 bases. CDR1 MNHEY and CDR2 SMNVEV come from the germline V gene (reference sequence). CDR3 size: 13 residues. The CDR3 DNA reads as TGTGCCAGCAGGCGGGGAAGTAACACTGAAGCTTTCTTT. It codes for CASRRGSNTEAFF.

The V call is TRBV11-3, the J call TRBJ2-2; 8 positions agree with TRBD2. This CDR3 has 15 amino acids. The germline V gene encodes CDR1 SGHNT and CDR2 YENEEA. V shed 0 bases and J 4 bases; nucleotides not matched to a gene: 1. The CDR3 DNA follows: TGTGCCAGCAGCTTAGACGGGAGGGCCACCGGGGAGCTGTTTTTT. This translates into CASSLDGRATGELFF.

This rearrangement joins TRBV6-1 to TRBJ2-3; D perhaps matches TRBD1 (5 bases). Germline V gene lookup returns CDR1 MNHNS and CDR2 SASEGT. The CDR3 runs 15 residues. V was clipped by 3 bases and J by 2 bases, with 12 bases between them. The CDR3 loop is CASSDRQTHTDTQYF. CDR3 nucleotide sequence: TGTGCCAGCAGTGATAGACAGACACACACAGATACGCAGTATTTT.